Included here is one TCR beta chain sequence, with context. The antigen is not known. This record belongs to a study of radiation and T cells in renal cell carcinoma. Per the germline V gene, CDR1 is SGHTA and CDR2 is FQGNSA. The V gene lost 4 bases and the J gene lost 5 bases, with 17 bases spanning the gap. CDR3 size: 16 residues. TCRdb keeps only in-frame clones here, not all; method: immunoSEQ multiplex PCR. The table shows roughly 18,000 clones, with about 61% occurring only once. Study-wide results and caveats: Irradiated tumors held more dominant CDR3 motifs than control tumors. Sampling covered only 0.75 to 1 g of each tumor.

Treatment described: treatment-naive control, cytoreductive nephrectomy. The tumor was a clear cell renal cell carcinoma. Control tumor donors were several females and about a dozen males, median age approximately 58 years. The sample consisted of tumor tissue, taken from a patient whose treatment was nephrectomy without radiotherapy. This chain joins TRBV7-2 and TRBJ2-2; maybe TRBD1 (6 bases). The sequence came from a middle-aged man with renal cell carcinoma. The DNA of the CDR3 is TGTGCCAGCAGCTACAGGGACCGGGTGGTTACCGGGGAGCTGTTTTTT. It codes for CASSYRDRVVTGELFF.